The next 30 T cell receptor beta chains were all read from a single sample in a study of T cell responses to AZD1222 COVID-19 vaccine (dated by TCRdb to about 2021). The receptor library was made with the immunoSEQ multiplex PCR assay. Held by TCRdb, this immuneACCESS table contains in-frame sequences only and omits some clones. Under half of the omission traces to an unresolved V gene where checked; the cause of the rest is unknown. This sample is represented by about 190,000 clones; roughly 93% of them were singletons. Together, the top ten hold 0.95% to 1% of the sample. This sample's time point label indicates: baseline before first vaccination. Sequenced here: peripheral blood, sampled on day 0 of AZD1222 vaccination. All receptors derive from an adult in good health.

This chain uses TRBV18 with TRBJ2-7; D perhaps matches TRBD1 (7 bases). V was pared by 2 bases and J by 2 bases, with 16 bases between. Germline V gene data show CDR1 as KGHSH and CDR2 as LQKENI. This CDR3 is built from 16 residues. CDR3 bases: TGTGCCAGCTCACCATTCGGGCAGGGGGGTACCTACGAGCAGTACTTC. Its translation: CASSPFGQGGTYEQYF.

The rearrangement links TRBV7-8 to TRBJ1-1; D is ambiguous. Trimming removed 1 base at V and 1 base at J, with 7 bases between. From germline, CDR1 is SGHVS and CDR2 FQNEAQ. This CDR3 is built from 14 residues. CDR3 DNA: TGTGCCAGCAGCTTAGTGTGGGCGAACACTGAAGCTTTCTTT. This gives the protein CASSLVWANTEAFF.

This chain connects TRBV7-9 to TRBJ2-5, with D possibly matching TRBD2 (5 bases). Trimming cost V 0 bases and J 5 bases, with 7 bases left between them. The CDR3 loop spans 13 amino acids. Germline V gene lookup returns CDR1 SEHNR and CDR2 FQNEAQ (reference sequence). CDR3 DNA sequence: TGTGCCAGCAGCTTAGCGGGAGCGGAGACCCAGTACTTC. Encoded protein: CASSLAGAETQYF.

The chain joins TRBV14 to TRBJ2-3, with unresolved D. The CDR3 runs 14 residues. The germline gives CDR1 SGHDN, CDR2 FVKESK. Trimming took 5 bases from V and 2 from J, leaving 11 bases between them. In nucleotides, the CDR3 is TGTGCCAGCAGCTCCCTTCCGTTCACAGATACGCAGTATTTT. Translating it yields CASSSLPFTDTQYF.

The chain couples TRBV19 to TRBJ1-2, with unresolved D. Germline CDR1 reads LNHDA; CDR2 reads SQIVND (reference sequence). Trimming took off 5 bases at V and 6 bases at J, with 10 bases between the two ends. The CDR3 covers 12 residues. This CDR3 reads CASSPSWDGYTF. CDR3 nucleotides: TGTGCCAGTAGTCCCAGTTGGGATGGCTACACCTTC.

The chain employs TRBV9 and TRBJ2-5, with 7 bases matching TRBD2. Trimming removed 4 bases from V and 5 bases from J; junction bases left unmatched: 8. CDR3 length: 14 amino acids. The germline CDR1 and CDR2 sequences are SGDLS and YYNGEE. Written as DNA, the CDR3 is TGTGCCAGCAGCCCGTGGGACTACCTGGAGACCCAGTACTTC. Translation gives CASSPWDYLETQYF.

There are a few counts of this clone. The chain joins TRBV5-6 to TRBJ2-2; 14 nucleotides agree with TRBD2. The CDR3 is made up of 17 amino acids. CDR1 SGHDT and CDR2 YYEEEE come from the germline V gene. V lost 0 bases, J lost 6 bases, and 4 bases stayed unmatched. The DNA of the CDR3 is TGTGCCAGCAGCTTGGCGACTAGCGGGGGGGCCCCCGGGGAGCTGTTTTTT. This codes for CASSLATSGGAPGELFF.

This chain links TRBV9 with TRBJ1-6; D gene ambiguous. The ends were cut back, 5 bases at V and 6 bases at J, with 12 bases in the middle. CDR1 and CDR2 (germline): SGDLS, YYNGEE. CDR3 size: 14 residues. CDR3 in amino acids: CASRPGSTNSPLHF. The DNA for the CDR3 is TGTGCCAGCAGACCCGGGAGTACTAATTCACCCCTCCACTTT.

The chain links TRBV11-2 to TRBJ2-3; tentative D call: TRBD1 (6 bases). The CDR3 spans 14 residues. Germline loops: CDR1 SGHAT, CDR2 FQNNGV. Trimming pared 0 bases from V and 8 bases from J, leaving 12 bases between. The CDR3 nucleotides are TGTGCCAGCAGCTTAGAACTCCGAGGGGGTACGCAGTATTTT. It encodes CASSLELRGGTQYF. Supplemented by reference TRBV11-2 and TRBJ2-3, the full variable domain reads EAGVAQSPRYKIIEKRQSVAFWCNPISGHATLYWYQQILGQGPKLLIQFQNNGVVDDSQLPKDRFSAERLKGVDSTLKIQPAKLEDSAVYLCASSLELRGGTQYFGPGTRLTVL.

This clone has just one count. The sample carries other DNA sequences with the same CDR3. V usage is TRBV2 and J usage is TRBJ1-5; possible D gene TRBD1, 6 bases. V lost 0 bases to trimming and J lost 5 bases, with 8 bases between them. CDR3 length: 14 amino acids. The germline gives CDR1 SNHLY, CDR2 FYNNEI. The CDR3 coding sequence is TGTGCCAGCAGTGAAGCCAGGGGCGATCAGCCCCAGCATTTT. Amino acids: CASSEARGDQPQHF.

CDR3 amino acids: CASSVAMGAAGELFF. The CDR3 coding sequence is TGTGCCAGCAGCGTAGCTATGGGAGCGGCCGGGGAGCTGTTTTTT. The chain combines TRBV9 with TRBJ2-2; weak D call: TRBD2 (5 bases). The CDR3 totals 15 residues. V lost 0 bases and J lost 6, with 12 bases in between. CDR1 and CDR2 from the germline V gene are SGDLS and YYNGEE. Together with reference TRBV9 and TRBJ2-2, the CDR3 gives the full variable domain: DSGVTQTPKHLITATGQRVTLRCSPRSGDLSVYWYQQSLDQGLQFLIQYYNGEERAKGNILERFSAQQFPDLHSELNLSSLELGDSALYFCASSVAMGAAGELFFGEGSRLTVL.

J is TRBJ2-7 and V is TRBV5-5; no definite D call. The germline CDR1 and CDR2 sequences are SGHKS and YYEKEE (reference sequence). The CDR3 contains 12 residues. Trimming took off 5 bases at V and 4 bases at J, with 10 bases between the two ends. This CDR3 reads CASSSKGYEQYF. CDR3 DNA sequence: TGTGCCAGCAGTTCTAAGGGATACGAGCAGTACTTC.

This chain connects TRBV6-5 to TRBJ2-5; D ambiguous. There are 16 residues in the CDR3. V was shortened by 0 bases and J by 2 bases, with 13 bases between the two germline ends. Looked up from germline, CDR1 is MNHEY and CDR2 is SVGAGI. CDR3 in amino acids: CASSYSSAPGQETQYF. CDR3 sequence (DNA): TGTGCCAGCAGTTACTCGTCAGCCCCAGGTCAAGAGACCCAGTACTTC.

This clone occurred a few times. J is TRBJ2-1 and V is TRBV29-1, with unresolved D. The V end lost 4 bases, the J end lost 9 bases, and 13 bases lay between the germline ends. Germline V gene lookup returns CDR1 SQVTM and CDR2 ANQGSEA. The CDR3 spans 12 residues. The CDR3 is CSVAQSAREQFF. Written as DNA, the CDR3 is TGCAGCGTTGCCCAAAGCGCTCGTGAGCAGTTCTTC.

The chain uses TRBV9 and TRBJ2-3; weak D call: TRBD1 (5 bases). The ends were cut back, 0 bases at V and 5 bases at J, with 13 bases in the middle. The CDR3 consists of 15 residues. Germline V CDR1 and CDR2: SGDLS, YYNGEE. The CDR3 DNA is TGTGCCAGCAGCGTAGGGTTCAGGGTGGAAGATACGCAGTATTTT. Residues: CASSVGFRVEDTQYF.

The chain joins TRBV27 to TRBJ2-1, with D maybe TRBD2 (5 bases). CDR1 and CDR2 (germline): MNHEY, SMNVEV (reference sequence). This CDR3 region has 15 residues. The germline V and J ends were trimmed by 3 bases and 0 bases, with 9 bases remaining between them. The CDR3 DNA reads TGTGCCAGCAGTTTGTTAGGGAGCTCCTACAATGAGCAGTTCTTC. Residues: CASSLLGSSYNEQFF.

The V and J genes are TRBV15 and TRBJ2-1; tentatively, D is TRBD2 (6 bases). V was shortened by 1 base and J by 0 bases, with 7 bases between the two germline ends. This CDR3 is built from 15 residues. CDR1 LNHNV and CDR2 YYDKDF come from the germline V gene (reference sequence). The CDR3 DNA reads as TGTGCCACCAGCAGAGTCGGGAGCTCCTACAATGAGCAGTTCTTC. Translating it yields CATSRVGSSYNEQFF.

The chain couples TRBV6-6 to TRBJ1-4; possible D gene TRBD1, 6 bases. Germline CDR1 MNHNY, CDR2 SVGAGI (reference sequence). The V end lost 5 bases, the J end lost 4 bases, and 29 bases lay between the germline ends. The CDR3 consists of 20 residues. CDR3 protein: CASSPNVGARIPLGNEKLFF. The CDR3 coding sequence is TGTGCCAGCAGTCCCAATGTGGGGGCGCGCATCCCCTTGGGTAATGAAAAACTGTTTTTT.

CDR3 protein: CASSYSNTEAFF. CDR3 nucleotide sequence: TGTGCCAGCAGTTACTCGAACACTGAAGCTTTCTTT. The chain employs TRBV6-6 and TRBJ1-1; D remains ambiguous. The germline gives CDR1 MNHNY, CDR2 SVGAGI (reference sequence). CDR3 length: 12 amino acids. Trimming took 0 bases from V and 1 from J, leaving 0 bases between them.

The rearrangement links TRBV7-9 to TRBJ2-1; no clear D gene. Germline loops: CDR1 SEHNR, CDR2 FQNEAQ (reference sequence). This CDR3 region has 15 residues. With 6 bases removed from V and 0 bases from J, the gap between germline ends came to 12 bases. The CDR3 here is CASRAGKSSYNEQFF. CDR3 bases: TGTGCCAGCAGGGCAGGAAAAAGCTCCTACAATGAGCAGTTCTTC.

The gene calls are TRBV12-5 and TRBJ2-1, with TRBD2 matching 11 bases. The CDR3 is 13 residues long. V lost 6 bases and J lost 7; bases outside the gene matches: 2. CDR1 LGHNT and CDR2 FRNRAP come from the germline V gene. The DNA of the CDR3 is TGTGCTAGTGGCCCTAGCGGGAGGAATGAGCAGTTCTTC. Protein: CASGPSGRNEQFF.

This clone was detected a few times. The chain has TRBV5-6 and TRBJ1-2, with D possibly being TRBD1 (6 bases). The CDR3 extends over 15 amino acids. Trimming shortened V by 5 bases and J by 2 bases, and 16 bases separated the two germline ends. Germline CDR1 reads SGHDT; CDR2 reads YYEEEE. CDR3 protein: CASRDRTALNYGYTF. The CDR3 nucleotides are TGTGCCAGCAGAGACCGGACAGCCCTAAACTATGGCTACACCTTC.

This chain connects TRBV6-5 to TRBJ2-3; TRBD1 might be the D (6 bases). Trimming pared 4 bases from V and 6 bases from J, leaving 20 bases between. CDR1 is MNHEY, CDR2 SVGAGI, per germline. This CDR3 is built from 16 residues. The CDR3 reads CASSSQGRGFADTQYF. The CDR3 bases are TGTGCCAGCAGTTCGCAGGGGAGAGGGTTCGCGGATACGCAGTATTTT.

The CDR3 DNA reads TGTGCCAGCAGCGTGACAGTAAACTCTGGAAACACCATATATTTT. Residues: CASSVTVNSGNTIYF. The chain combines TRBV9 with TRBJ1-3; weak D call: TRBD1 (5 bases). V lost 2 bases to trimming and J lost 0 bases, with 9 bases between them. Germline CDR1 is SGDLS and CDR2 is YYNGEE. The CDR3 consists of 15 residues.

The V call is TRBV3-1 (or the pseudogene TRBV3-2), the J call TRBJ2-7; weak D call: TRBD2 (5 bases). V dropped 1 base and J dropped 0 bases, with 7 bases sitting between them. The CDR3 is 14 amino acids. CDR1 and CDR2 (germline): LGHDT, YNNKEL (reference sequence). The CDR3 sequence: CASSQARGSYEQYF. The CDR3 region has the DNA TGTGCCAGCAGCCAAGCCCGGGGCTCCTACGAGCAGTACTTC.

This sequence joins TRBV15 and TRBJ2-6, with 8 bases aligning to TRBD1. The length of the CDR3 is 20 residues. The ends lost 0 bases at V and 0 bases at J; junction bases unmatched: 10. The germline CDR1 and CDR2 sequences are LNHNV and YYDKDF (reference sequence). The CDR3 DNA reads as TGTGCCACCAGCAGAGATCGACGGACAGGGACCGACTCTGGGGCCAACGTCCTGACTTTC. Residues: CATSRDRRTGTDSGANVLTF.

This clone was detected once. The chain couples TRBV7-2 to TRBJ2-7; TRBD2 might be the D (5 bases). Germline assignment: CDR1 SGHTA and CDR2 FQGNSA. Trimming removed 2 bases at V and 4 bases at J, with 9 bases between. The CDR3 contains 13 residues. This CDR3 reads CASSLYGVYEQYF. The CDR3 DNA follows: TGTGCCAGCAGCTTATACGGGGTATACGAGCAGTACTTC.

The CDR3 loop is CASSLGTGRSSGNTIYF. In DNA form, the CDR3 reads TGTGCCAGCAGCTTGGGGACAGGGCGCTCCTCTGGAAACACCATATATTTT. The chain links TRBV5-5 to TRBJ1-3; 8 nucleotides match TRBD1. The V gene end was trimmed by 0 bases and the J gene end by 0 bases; junction bases not matched to a gene: 5. This CDR3 is built from 17 residues. Germline V lookup: CDR1 SGHKS, CDR2 YYEKEE (reference sequence). Variable domain in full (rest from reference TRBV5-5 and TRBJ1-3): DAGVTQSPTHLIKTRGQQVTLRCSPISGHKSVSWYQQVLGQGPQFIFQYYEKEERGRGNFPDRFSARQFPNYSSELNVNALLLGDSALYLCASSLGTGRSSGNTIYFGEGSWLTVV.

V and J are TRBV3-1 (or the pseudogene TRBV3-2) and TRBJ2-1; 7 bases map to TRBD2. V was pared by 4 bases and J by 13 bases, with 4 bases of the junction left unmatched. The CDR3 length is 11 residues. Germline CDR1 and CDR2: LGHDT and YNNKEL (reference sequence). The CDR3, as DNA: TGTGCCAGCAGCCCCGGACTAGTCCAGTTCTTC. It encodes CASSPGLVQFF.

The chain links TRBV3-1 (or the pseudogene TRBV3-2) to TRBJ2-1, with 10 bases that match TRBD2. J lost 5 bases, V lost 1 base, and 2 bases had no gene match. The CDR3 has 15 amino acids. Germline lookup yields CDR1 LGHDT and CDR2 YNNKEL (reference sequence). The CDR3: CASSQVTSGDNEQFF. The DNA of the CDR3 is TGTGCCAGCAGCCAAGTAACTAGCGGGGACAATGAGCAGTTCTTC.